This T cell receptor beta chain was found in a study of cytomegalovirus exposure and HLA in healthy donors. Whole-study findings and limits: Investigators reported fewer than 200 TCR beta chains as tied to cytomegalovirus.

In the PCR, 60 Vbeta and 13 Jbeta primers were used. Measured with immunoSEQ multiplex PCR; TCRdb has only the in-frame clones, and not every one. The sample lists 150,000 or so clones; around 74% were seen once. This CDR3 spans 14 amino acids. The germline CDR1 and CDR2 sequences are SGHAT and FQDESV (reference sequence). The V end lost 5 bases, the J end lost 5 bases, and 15 bases lay between the germline ends. On this clone itself: What it binds is unknown.

This receptor was identified in a woman aged 30 to 39 in good health and CMV-seronegative. The chain links TRBV11-1 to TRBJ2-5, with a tentative D call TRBD1 (7 bases). Sample: PBMCs. The CDR3 spells CASSRDRAGETQYF. The CDR3 coding sequence is TGTGCCAGCAGCAGAGACAGGGCGGGGGAGACCCAGTACTTC.